The T cell receptor beta chain under discussion was sequenced for a study of blood T cell repertoires in COVID-19. CDR3 length: 14 amino acids. Germline V CDR1 and CDR2: SGHAT, FQNNGV. V dropped 1 base and J dropped 4 bases, with 11 bases sitting between them. Profiled with immunoSEQ multiplex PCR; TCRdb holds only in-frame clones, not every one. The sample gives 150,000 to 190,000 clones, around nine tenths of which show up once; about 2.5% is in the top ten. Sequenced: peripheral blood. This chain connects TRBV11-2 to TRBJ2-7, with D perhaps TRBD2 (5 bases). This clonotype was sampled from a woman in her 70s with acute or convalescent COVID-19. The CDR3 DNA follows: TGTGCCAGCAGCTTAGGGTCTTTAGCGTACGAGCAGTACTTC. It specifies CASSLGSLAYEQYF.